This entry features one T cell receptor (beta chain) sequence. The entry originates in a study of blood T cell repertoires in COVID-19. In the study overall: Researchers got acute and convalescent COVID-19 samples from the United States, Italy and Spain. Sample material is recorded as cDNA or gDNA derived from T cells, B-cell-depleted T cells, or PBMCs.

Per the study methods: Amplification of reference gene primers provided the estimated nucleated cell counts. The repertoire was sequenced with immunoSEQ multiplex PCR; TCRdb's copy has only in-frame clones and lacks some. The V and J calls and clone size come from that table; D and trimming were worked out from the DNA. The sample has roughly 86,000 clones; 85% to 90% are singletons. The CDR3 loop spans 15 amino acids. CDR1 and CDR2 (germline): LNHNV, YYDKDF (reference sequence). V was cut by 4 bases and J by 0 bases, with 9 bases left in between. The clonotype comes from a man in his forties with acute or convalescent COVID-19. Sequenced: peripheral blood. The V and J genes are TRBV15 and TRBJ2-2, with D possibly being TRBD2 (5 bases). The CDR3 sequence is CATSKEGANTGELFF. The CDR3 DNA is TGTGCCACCAGCAAAGAGGGCGCGAACACCGGGGAGCTGTTTTTT.